The clone carrying this T cell receptor beta chain has a single count. This specimen comes from a study of graft-versus-host responses after intestinal transplantation. Looking at the study overall: The recipients all started with anti-thymocyte globulin induction and then took tacrolimus and steroids for 3 to 4 years.

Method: immunoSEQ multiplex PCR; TCRdb's copy keeps in-frame clones and lacks some. Of about 18,000 clones listed, approximately 40% are singletons. The germline V gene has CDR1 SGHNT and CDR2 YYREEE (reference sequence). The CDR3 consists of 18 residues. Germline trimming cut 4 bases from V and 0 bases from J; bases unmatched to any gene: 11. The sample here was alloreactive CD4+ T cells from a mixed lymphocyte reaction culture, taken before intestinal transplant. Subset indicated: CFSE-low proliferating T cells sorted from approximately six-day pre-transplant mixed lymphocyte reaction (GvH or HvG direction). The V call is TRBV5-4, the J call TRBJ2-2; 8 nucleotides line up with TRBD2. The sequence derives from a human patient who received an intestinal transplant. The CDR3 protein is CASSPPRGGGPNTGELFF. Written as DNA, the CDR3 is TGTGCCAGCAGCCCCCCTCGTGGCGGGGGGCCGAACACCGGGGAGCTGTTTTTT.